This T cell receptor (beta chain) is drawn from a study of T cell changes during pregnancy in multiple sclerosis. TCRdb's copy holds only in-frame clones and misses some; the assay was immunoSEQ multiplex PCR. This table holds some 28,000 clones, 80% to 90% found once. The sequence came from a female donor in good health, enrolled as a control in a pregnancy study. The sequenced sample was CD4+ T cells from peripheral blood mononuclear cells, obtained in the first trimester of pregnancy.

For the CDR3, the DNA is TGTGCCAGTAGGGAGATTACAGGTAATAGCAATCAGCCCCAGCATTTT. Protein sequence: CASREITGNSNQPQHF. The V gene is TRBV19, the J gene TRBJ1-5, with a weak D call TRBD1 (5 bases). Germline values: CDR1 LNHDA, CDR2 SQIVND (reference sequence). The V and J ends lost 6 bases and 0 bases respectively, with 15 bases between them. The CDR3 extends over 16 amino acids.